Listed here are 12 T cell receptor beta chains from one sample, sequenced in a study of neoadjuvant anti-PD-1 for oral cavity cancer. Produced via immunoSEQ multiplex PCR; TCRdb's table is partial and in-frame only. The sample holds 11,000 to 15,000 clones; roughly 74% are singletons and the top ten take around 2%. As to time point: after neoadjuvant nivolumab, at surgical resection. The sample consisted of PBMCs, taken after nivolumab (anti-PD-1) treatment. These receptors were obtained from a person between 35 and 79 years old with oral cavity squamous cell carcinoma.

CDR3 sequence: CASSLGSSGGPGDTQYF. The CDR3 DNA reads as TGTGCCAGCAGCTTAGGGTCTAGCGGGGGGCCGGGAGATACGCAGTATTTT. The gene calls are TRBV7-8 and TRBJ2-3; 11 bases are shared with TRBD2. The CDR3 has 17 amino acids. V shed 1 base and J 5 bases; nucleotides not matched to a gene: 8. Looked up from germline, CDR1 is SGHVS and CDR2 is FQNEAQ.

About this clone: The sample contains more than one DNA sequence encoding this CDR3. The J gene is TRBJ1-3, the V gene TRBV2; no reliable D call. The V and J ends lost 6 bases and 1 base respectively, with 7 bases between them. This CDR3 is built from 13 residues. Germline CDR1 reads SNHLY; CDR2 reads FYNNEI. CDR3 sequence reads: CASRGRSGNTIYF. The DNA for the CDR3 is TGTGCCAGCAGAGGACGGTCTGGAAACACCATATATTTT.

This clone was recorded once. The chain links TRBV27 to TRBJ1-3; 10 bases agree with TRBD1. CDR3 length: 14 residues. V was pared by 6 bases and J by 4 bases, with 3 bases of the junction left unmatched. Germline-derived CDR1 and CDR2 are MNHEY and SMNVEV (reference sequence). CDR3 sequence: CASRPTGGGNTIYF. CDR3 DNA: TGTGCCAGCAGACCGACAGGGGGCGGAAACACCATATATTTT.

This clone was detected only once. The V and J genes are TRBV2 and TRBJ2-7; 9 nucleotides line up with TRBD1. Germline loops: CDR1 SNHLY, CDR2 FYNNEI. V dropped 6 bases and J dropped 2; count of bases not matched to a gene: 5. This CDR3 has 14 amino acids. This chain's CDR3 is CASRDRGGTYEQYF. The CDR3 bases are TGTGCCAGCAGGGACAGGGGAGGTACCTACGAGCAGTACTTC.

In this sample, this clone turned up once. In DNA, the CDR3 is TGCGCCAGCAGCCCCTCACCGGGAGGGAATGGAAACACCATATATTTT. It yields the protein CASSPSPGGNGNTIYF. The chain is built from TRBV5-1 and TRBJ1-3; no clear D. The CDR3 spans 16 residues. V was shortened by 4 bases and J by 3 bases, with 17 bases between the two germline ends. The V gene's germline CDR1 is SGHRS and CDR2 YFSETQ.

In this sample, this clone turned up a few times. The chain employs TRBV6-1 and TRBJ1-2, with D perhaps matching TRBD1 (6 bases). Deletions cut 7 bases from V and 4 bases from J, with 19 bases between. The CDR3 runs 15 residues. CDR1 MNHNS and CDR2 SASEGT come from the germline V gene. CDR3 residues: CASTTGTSVIYGYTF. Written as DNA, the CDR3 is TGTGCCAGCACCACAGGGACGAGCGTAATCTATGGCTACACCTTC.

The rearrangement joins TRBV7-2 to TRBJ1-2; 9 nucleotides match TRBD1. This CDR3 comprises 17 residues. Germline CDR1 is SGHTA and CDR2 is FQGNSA. V was pared by 5 bases and J by 8 bases, with 18 bases of the junction left unmatched. CDR3 sequence: CASSPYRGLGRRGGYTF. The CDR3 DNA follows: TGTGCCAGCAGCCCCTACAGGGGGCTAGGCCGTAGGGGCGGCTACACCTTC.

V and J are TRBV13 and TRBJ1-4; TRBD1 matches at 10 bases. This CDR3 is 15 amino acids long. Germline values: CDR1 PRHDT, CDR2 FYEKMQ (reference sequence). The trim removed 5 bases at V and 8 bases at J, leaving 8 bases unmatched. For the CDR3, the DNA is TGTGCCAGCAGCCCAAGACAGGGGGCGACGGAAAAACTGTTTTTT. It yields the protein CASSPRQGATEKLFF.

This chain links TRBV30 with TRBJ2-3; no clear D gene. V dropped 2 bases and J dropped 2 bases, with 8 bases sitting between them. The CDR3 totals 13 residues. Germline V gene sequence: CDR1 GTSNPN, CDR2 SVGIG (reference sequence). CDR3 in amino acids: CAWSNQFTDTQYF. The CDR3 DNA reads TGTGCCTGGAGTAATCAGTTCACAGATACGCAGTATTTT.

This clone was seen only once. The genes are TRBV6-1 and TRBJ2-3; D is uncertain. The V end was cut by 1 base, the J end by 0 bases, with 11 bases between. Looked up from germline, CDR1 is MNHNS and CDR2 is SASEGT. There are 16 residues in the CDR3. The CDR3 DNA reads as TGTGCCAGCAGTGAAGGCAGGTTGATAAGCACAGATACGCAGTATTTT. Its protein is CASSEGRLISTDTQYF.

V and J are TRBV4-1 and TRBJ2-1, with a tentative D call TRBD2 (7 bases). The CDR3 covers 16 residues. Germline V gene sequence: CDR1 MGHRA, CDR2 YSYEKL. The V gene lost 4 bases and the J gene lost 3 bases, with 16 bases spanning the gap. The chain's CDR3 is CASSPFGRGVYNEQFF. CDR3 DNA: TGCGCCAGCAGCCCCTTTGGGAGGGGGGTCTACAATGAGCAGTTCTTC.

The chain is built from TRBV7-6 and TRBJ1-1; D unresolved. The CDR3 sequence is 13 residues long. V lost 5 bases and J lost 7, with 14 bases in between. Germline CDR1 reads SGHVS; CDR2 reads FNYEAQ. The CDR3 here is CASSTDGGREAFF. CDR3 in DNA: TGTGCCAGCAGCACCGATGGCGGGCGTGAAGCTTTCTTT.